This TCR beta chain was obtained from a study of control samples from healthy donors and cancer patients. Generated by immunoSEQ multiplex PCR, the TCRdb table keeps only in-frame clones and is missing some. Seen here are about 82,000 clones, 80% to 90% observed once, and the top ten hold about 18%. The CDR3 length is 12 residues. Trimming pared 5 bases from V and 2 bases from J, leaving 6 bases between. Germline V gene lookup returns CDR1 MDHEN and CDR2 SYDVKM. The sequencing input was blood. The chain uses TRBV28 and TRBJ1-2; D remains ambiguous. This sequence originates from a man in his forties or fifties in good health. The CDR3 DNA reads TGTGCCAGCAGTCGCCAAAACTATGGCTACACCTTC. It yields the protein CASSRQNYGYTF.